One and the same sample provided the 3 T cell receptor beta chains below, sequenced in a study of blood T cell repertoires in COVID-19. Method: immunoSEQ multiplex PCR; TCRdb's copy keeps in-frame clones and lacks some. Among 200,000 to 250,000 clones listed, approximately 79% were seen once. The sample comprised peripheral blood. The receptors come from a woman aged 80 or over with active or convalescent COVID-19.

This clone was seen more than once but under ten times. The rearrangement joins TRBV30 to TRBJ1-2; D is undetermined. There are 13 residues in the CDR3. CDR1 is GTSNPN, CDR2 SVGIG, per germline (reference sequence). V dropped 3 bases and J dropped 2 bases, with 10 bases sitting between them. The DNA of the CDR3 is TGTGCCTGGAGGAGCGCGTCCAACTATGGCTACACCTTC. Protein: CAWRSASNYGYTF.

In its sample, this clone was seen a few times. The chain joins TRBV28 to TRBJ1-1; D is ambiguous. Trimming took 5 bases from V and 11 from J, leaving 18 bases between them. The germline V gene encodes CDR1 MDHEN and CDR2 SYDVKM. This CDR3 comprises 13 residues. The CDR3 sequence is CASSTFGLSRAFF. In DNA form, the CDR3 reads TGTGCCAGCAGTACCTTCGGACTTTCTAGGGCTTTCTTT.

Here the CDR3 reads CASSQQGYNQPQHF. The CDR3 DNA follows: TGTGCCAGCAGTCAACAGGGGTACAATCAGCCCCAGCATTTT. The chain joins TRBV5-4 to TRBJ1-5; 7 nucleotides line up with TRBD1. The germline V gene has CDR1 SGHNT and CDR2 YYREEE (reference sequence). J gave up 3 bases and V 5 bases, and 5 bases lay outside the gene matches. This CDR3 has 14 amino acids.